Listed below are T cell receptor beta chains from one sample, sequenced in a study of shared clonotypes between healthy human individuals. Repertoires were generated with immunoSEQ multiplex PCR, while TCRdb's copy carries only in-frame clones and drops some. The sample shows around 1,100,000 clones, roughly 77% of them seen only once. Sequencing was carried out using memory CD4+ T cells from PBMCs. These receptors were taken from a man between 18 and 29 years old in good health. Some clones in this sample may be carry-over from other donors' samples. The CDR3 runs from the conserved cysteine through the conserved F or W.

j_call | v_call | cdr3_aa
TRBJ1-5 | TRBV19 | CASYSGTGIDQPQHF
TRBJ2-2 | TRBV9 | CASRFGTGPGELFF
TRBJ1-1 | TRBV5-1 | CASSSSGQKTEAFF
TRBJ1-2 | TRBV6-5 | CASTAGLGYTF
TRBJ1-3 | TRBV7-9 | CASSGQALLSGNTIYF
TRBJ1-5 | TRBV28 | CASSETGESQPQHF
TRBJ1-1 | TRBV19 | CASSRGLGTEAFF
TRBJ1-1 | TRBV7-2 | CASSLATGGTEAFF
TRBJ2-3 | TRBV9 | CASSVGPPLDTQYF
TRBJ2-1 | TRBV4-2 | CASSQQTSGSYNEQFF
TRBJ2-1 | TRBV5-4 | CASSLDSAIGNEQFF
TRBJ2-3 | TRBV5-4 | CASSFASSASTDTQYF
TRBJ2-7 | TRBV11-2 | CASSPQQGLSYEQYF
TRBJ2-3 | TRBV6-4 | CASSVTSVSTDTQYF
TRBJ1-1 | TRBV9 | CASTFGDSNTEAFF